The source of this T cell receptor (beta chain) is a study of shared clonotypes between healthy human individuals. This clone was observed once. The CDR3 sequence is 14 residues long. In germline, CDR1 is SGHTA, CDR2 FQGTGA. V was trimmed by 1 base and J by 2 bases, leaving 7 bases between them. The protocol was immunoSEQ multiplex PCR, while the TCRdb copy is restricted to in-frame clones and leaves out a portion. Of 2 million to 2.5 million clones listed, about 95% are singletons. The TCR sequence derives from a man aged 18 to 29 in good health. Sequencing used naive CD4+ T cells sorted from blood. The subset: CD45RA+ positively selected. The chain combines TRBV7-3 with TRBJ2-3; D gene unclear. CDR3 sequence: CASSLNHATDTQYF. CDR3 DNA sequence: TGTGCCAGCAGCTTAAATCATGCCACAGATACGCAGTATTTT.